Listed below are T cell receptor beta chains from one sample, sequenced in a study of blood T cells in healthy people across ages. TCRdb ran MiXCR on the 5' RACE reads and lists one entry per CDR3 protein. This sample has some 1.5 million distinct CDR3 sequences; under 30% occur once, and the top ten carry less than 9.5%. Sequencing used blood. These receptors were taken from a woman aged 25-40 years in good health. Both conserved end residues are part of each CDR3. A D gene is named only where the DNA matches it firmly. Clone size is given for some rows only: seen once, a few or many times, or a class if the clone is expanded.

TRBV7-2	TRBJ2-3	few	TRBD2	CASSLGGRAGGPGYTDTQYF	TGTGCCAGCAGCTTAGGGGGTCGAGCGGGAGGGCCGGGGTACACAGATACGCAGTATTTT
TRBV7-7	TRBJ2-1	few	.	CAEDLQRTPYNEQFF	TGTGCCGAAGACCTACAGAGAACACCTTACAATGAGCAGTTCTTC
TRBV10-3	TRBJ2-3	few	TRBD2	CAISESSSGGGTQYF	TGTGCCATCAGTGAGTCCTCTAGCGGGGGCGGTACGCAGTATTTT
TRBV12-3/TRBV12-4	TRBJ2-1	.	.	CASSLDAGGYNEQFF	TGTGCCAGCAGCCTGGACGCGGGTGGCTACAATGAGCAGTTCTTC
TRBV12-3/TRBV12-4	TRBJ2-3	.	.	CASRQTGRRADTQYF	TGTGCCAGCAGGCAGACAGGGAGGAGGGCAGATACGCAGTATTTT
TRBV12-3/TRBV12-4	TRBJ2-1	.	TRBD1	CAGSTGGSYNEQFF	TGTGCCGGCAGCACAGGGGGCTCCTACAATGAGCAGTTCTTC
TRBV28	TRBJ2-7	many	.	CASSALSTHDEQYF	TGTGCCAGCAGTGCCCTTTCGACACACGACGAGCAGTACTTC
TRBV5-1	TRBJ2-5	many	TRBD2	CASSGLAGQYQETQYF	TGCGCCAGCTCGGGACTAGCGGGACAGTACCAAGAGACCCAGTACTTC
TRBV3-1	TRBJ1-1	.	.	CASSLQGPHTEAFF	TGTGCCAGCAGCCTTCAGGGGCCCCACACTGAAGCTTTCTTT
TRBV28	TRBJ2-5	.	TRBD1	CASSPWTGGVPETQYF	TGTGCCAGCAGTCCCTGGACAGGGGGCGTCCCAGAGACCCAGTACTTC
TRBV12-3/TRBV12-4	TRBJ1-2	few	TRBD1	CASSLEDRVVYTF	TGTGCCAGCAGTTTAGAGGACAGGGTAGTCTACACCTTC
TRBV7-8	TRBJ2-2	few	TRBD2	CASSAELAGDPNTGELFF	TGTGCCAGCAGCGCTGAACTAGCGGGGGACCCGAACACCGGGGAGCTGTTTTTT
TRBV7-9	TRBJ1-4	.	TRBD1	CASSLGGQGREKLFF	TGTGCCAGCAGCTTAGGAGGACAGGGACGGGAAAAACTGTTTTTT
TRBV18	TRBJ1-3	.	TRBD1	CASSPRTGDSSGNTIYF	TGTGCCAGCTCACCGAGGACAGGCGACAGCTCTGGAAACACCATATATTTT
TRBV10-3	TRBJ2-3	.	.	CAISESVGGSTDTQYF	TGTGCCATCAGTGAGTCGGTGGGCGGGAGCACAGATACGCAGTATTTT
TRBV11-2	TRBJ1-1	few	.	CASSSTYAGGDTEAFF	TGTGCCAGCAGCTCCACGTATGCCGGGGGGGACACTGAAGCTTTCTTT
TRBV4-1	TRBJ1-1	once	TRBD1	CASRGTVRGGTEAFF	TGCGCCAGCAGAGGGACAGTCCGCGGGGGCACTGAAGCTTTCTTT
TRBV20-1	TRBJ2-7	.	TRBD2	CSARPGLAGDEQYF	TGCAGTGCCCGCCCTGGACTAGCGGGAGACGAGCAGTACTTC
TRBV15	TRBJ1-2	many	.	CATSRDLVGRQYGYTF	TGTGCCACCAGCAGAGATCTTGTGGGGAGACAGTATGGCTACACCTTC
TRBV5-1	TRBJ2-7	.	.	CASRETNIGVEQYF	TGCGCCAGCAGAGAAACGAACATCGGGGTCGAGCAGTACTTC
TRBV10-3	TRBJ2-4	many	.	CAISEGAIGKNIQYF	TGTGCCATCAGTGAGGGAGCCATTGGCAAAAACATTCAGTACTTC
TRBV12-3/TRBV12-4	TRBJ2-2	.	TRBD2	CASSTSGSSNTGELFF	TGTGCCAGCAGCACTAGCGGGAGTTCGAACACCGGGGAGCTGTTTTTT
TRBV11-2	TRBJ2-7	.	TRBD2	CASGTMGGSVYEQYF	TGTGCCAGCGGCACCATGGGGGGGTCGGTTTACGAGCAGTACTTC
TRBV24-1	TRBJ2-5	few	TRBD2	CTTSDLGLAGETQYF	TGTACCACCAGTGATTTGGGACTAGCGGGAGAGACCCAGTACTTC
TRBV6-2/TRBV6-3	TRBJ2-7	.	.	CATARNSGSYEQYF	TGTGCCACTGCACGGAATAGCGGAAGTTACGAGCAGTACTTC
TRBV12-3/TRBV12-4	TRBJ2-5	many	.	CASSFTGTQETQYF	TGTGCCAGCAGTTTTACGGGGACTCAAGAGACCCAGTACTTC
TRBV11-2	TRBJ2-7	.	.	CASSLDLKGSLEQYF	TGTGCCAGCAGCTTAGATCTAAAAGGCTCCCTCGAGCAGTACTTC
TRBV30	TRBJ2-1	.	.	CAWSLYEQFF	TGTGCCTGGAGCCTTTATGAGCAGTTCTTC
TRBV10-3	TRBJ1-2	few	.	CAISEDTLGGYTF	TGTGCCATCAGTGAGGACACCCTGGGTGGCTACACCTTC
TRBV28	TRBJ1-2	.	TRBD1	CASSKGTGRVDGYTF	TGTGCCAGCAGTAAAGGGACAGGGAGGGTTGATGGCTACACCTTC
TRBV29-1	TRBJ2-2	.	.	CSGTLGAAGELFF	TGCAGCGGCACATTGGGGGCTGCCGGGGAGCTGTTTTTT
TRBV4-3	TRBJ1-1	.	TRBD1	CASSQARGIQGASFF	TGCGCCAGCAGCCAAGCCCGAGGCATCCAGGGGGCCTCTTTCTTT
TRBV5-6	TRBJ1-2	.	TRBD1	CASSWAGGPGYTF	TGTGCCAGCAGCTGGGCAGGGGGTCCTGGCTACACCTTC
TRBV18	TRBJ1-2	few	.	CASPVEGGGYTF	TGTGCCAGCCCGGTGGAGGGCGGCGGCTACACCTTC
TRBV21-1	TRBJ2-1	few	.	CASTLGNGRGSYNEQFF	TGTGCCAGCACCCTAGGGAACGGGAGGGGGTCCTACAATGAGCAGTTCTTC
TRBV4-2	TRBJ2-7	.	.	CVSSQVTETYEQYF	TGTGTCAGCAGCCAAGTCACGGAGACCTACGAGCAGTACTTC
TRBV20-1	TRBJ2-1	many	TRBD1	CSVNRDRGRGPFYNEQFF	TGCAGTGTAAACCGGGACAGGGGACGGGGGCCCTTCTACAATGAGCAGTTCTTC
TRBV6-1	TRBJ1-2	few	.	CASSERNRGYTF	TGTGCCAGCAGTGAAAGGAACCGGGGCTACACCTTC
TRBV2	TRBJ1-2	few	.	CASKDQRDGYTF	TGTGCCAGCAAAGACCAGAGGGATGGCTACACCTTC
TRBV12-3/TRBV12-4	TRBJ2-5	many	TRBD2	CASSSALGSSGGRLGETQYF	TGTGCCAGCAGTTCTGCTCTGGGGAGTAGCGGGGGCAGGTTAGGAGAGACCCAGTACTTC
TRBV27	TRBJ2-4	few	TRBD2	CASSPSGGPIAKNIQYF	TGTGCCAGCAGTCCTAGCGGGGGACCTATAGCCAAAAACATTCAGTACTTC
TRBV12-3/TRBV12-4	TRBJ2-7	many	.	CASSLEEEQYF	TGTGCCAGCAGTTTAGAGGAAGAGCAGTACTTC
TRBV28	TRBJ1-2	.	TRBD1	CASIRGQGFNYGYTF	TGTGCCAGCATAAGGGGACAGGGGTTCAACTATGGCTACACCTTC